This TCR beta chain was obtained from a study of regulatory T cells in long-lasting Graves disease. Time point reported: newly diagnosed GD, antithyroid drugs for less than 3 months. After RNA was extracted from PBMCs, the TCR library was made from it. Arm-PCR with iRepertoire HTBI primers amplified the CDR3 regions for these TCR beta libraries. Per the study methods: Spanning all samples, the identified segments comprised around 62 TRBV and approximately 15 TRBJ. TCRdb redid the calling of the multiplex PCR reads with MiXCR, one entry per CDR3 protein. What appears here as the V and J calls and clone size reflects TCRdb's work, not the paper's. Altogether about 420,000 distinct CDR3 sequences are present, around 17% being singletons, with the ten largest covering 20% to 25%. This CDR3 comprises 15 residues. Trimming took 1 base from V and 6 from J; bases not matched to a gene: 6. CDR1 is SGHTA, CDR2 FQGTGA, per germline.

This clonotype showed up many times. This same sample was also taken into another study, of T cells in Graves' hyperthyroidism and ophthalmopathy. That work adds: The TCR CDR3 first-round RT-PCR relied on the HTBI primer set. In the blood, most expanded thyroid clonotypes above 0.001 appeared as well.

The chain employs TRBV7-3 and TRBJ2-1, with 7 bases lining up with TRBD2. The input for sequencing was peripheral blood mononuclear cells (PBMCs), taken at new diagnosis, from a patient treated with antithyroid drugs. This TCR derives from a woman younger than 35 with Graves disease. The CDR3 sequence is CASSLSTTSPNEQFF. The CDR3 DNA is TGTGCCAGCAGCTTAAGTACGACTAGCCCCAATGAGCAGTTCTTC. The full variable domain, in which reference TRBV7-3 and TRBJ2-1 provide the parts outside the CDR3, is GAGVSQTPSNKVTEKGKYVELRCDPISGHTALYWYRQSLGQGPEFLIYFQGTGAADDSGLPNDRFFAVRPEGSVSTLKIQRTERGDSAVYLCASSLSTTSPNEQFFGPGTRLTVL.